This record covers a single T cell receptor beta chain. Its antigen remains unidentified. This specimen belongs to a study of T cell responses to AZD1222 COVID-19 vaccine. Study-wide findings and caveats: Reportedly, nearly half of unique spike TCRs recognized epitopes outside B.1.351/B.1.1.7 mutations. Only a handful of AZD1222 recipients were seropositive at baseline.

The germline gives CDR1 SQVTM, CDR2 ANQGSEA. The CDR3 loop spans 13 amino acids. The junction had 8 bases not matched to a gene; V was cut back by 6 bases and J by 4 bases. The data were produced by immunoSEQ multiplex PCR, yet TCRdb's version contains in-frame clones alone and is incomplete. The data hold 130,000 or so clones, with 94% observed a single time. The source material was peripheral blood, sampled on day 0 of AZD1222 vaccination. The chain links TRBV29-1 to TRBJ2-7; 8 bases line up with TRBD1. The TCR was taken from an adult in good health. The CDR3 DNA sequence: TGCAGCGTAACCGGGACAGGAAGGTACGAGCAGTACTTC. This translates into CSVTGTGRYEQYF.